The 26 T cell receptor beta chains reported below all come from one sample, sequenced in a study of T-cell memory formation after mild COVID-19. MiXCR was run by TCRdb on the 5' RACE reads, yielding one entry per CDR3 protein. The sample comprises around 250,000 distinct CDR3 sequences, more than 8% of which are singletons, and more than 20% rests with the top ten. Sequenced: PBMCs or a T cell subset sorted from them (not recorded which). All receptors come from a man in his late teens or twenties who had mild COVID-19 (a few samples of this study predate the infection). Cell type and time point are not known.

This clonotype was seen only a few times. The J gene is TRBJ2-1, the V gene TRBV24-1; unclear D gene. V lost 9 bases and J 5 bases, leaving 10 bases between the germline ends. This CDR3 contains 12 residues. The germline V gene encodes CDR1 KGHDR and CDR2 SFDVKD. The CDR3 coding sequence is TGTGCCACCTGGAACCCCGACAATGAGCAGTTCTTC. It encodes CATWNPDNEQFF.

The chain is built from TRBV4-1 and TRBJ1-1; 7 bases are a match to TRBD1. Germline values: CDR1 MGHRA, CDR2 YSYEKL. J gave up 1 base and V 1 base, and 9 bases lay outside the gene matches. This CDR3 spans 17 amino acids. The CDR3 coding sequence is TGCGCCAGCAGCCAAGGACCGCTCCGACAGGGGAACACTGAAGCTTTCTTT. This gives the protein CASSQGPLRQGNTEAFF.

This clonotype appeared a few times. V usage is TRBV20-1 and J usage is TRBJ2-5, with 13 positions matching TRBD2. The CDR3 contains 13 residues. Germline CDR1 and CDR2: DFQATT and SNEGSKA (reference sequence). With 6 bases clipped from V and 3 bases from J, the junction kept 1 base outside the gene matches. CDR3 sequence: CSAGLAGKETQYF. CDR3 coding DNA: TGCAGTGCGGGACTAGCGGGGAAAGAGACCCAGTACTTC.

This sequence joins TRBV20-1 and TRBJ2-1; 11 bases are shared with TRBD2. This CDR3 has 15 residues. Germline lookup yields CDR1 DFQATT and CDR2 SNEGSKA (reference sequence). V lost 5 bases and J lost 7; bases outside the gene matches: 10. The CDR3 sequence: CSASRTSGPENEQFF. The CDR3 nucleotides are TGCAGTGCTTCGCGGACTAGCGGGCCGGAGAATGAGCAGTTCTTC.

This clonotype was counted at least ten times. The rearrangement links TRBV7-2 to TRBJ1-2; tentatively, D is TRBD1 (5 bases). The V gene's germline CDR1 is SGHTA and CDR2 FQGNSA. Deletions cut 4 bases from V and 1 base from J, with 7 bases between. There are 13 residues in the CDR3. As DNA, the CDR3 is TGTGCCAGCAGCTACAGGAGTAACTATGGCTACACCTTC. Amino acids: CASSYRSNYGYTF.

The chain has TRBV7-3 and TRBJ2-1; 7 positions agree with TRBD2. CDR3 length: 15 residues. In germline, CDR1 is SGHTA, CDR2 FQGTGA. The J segment lost 8 bases and the V segment lost 2 bases, leaving 9 bases of the junction unmatched. DNA of the CDR3: TGTGCCAGCAGCTTAGCTGTGACTAGCTCCGATGAGCAGTTCTTC. Amino acid sequence: CASSLAVTSSDEQFF.

The rearrangement uses TRBV4-1 and TRBJ2-5, with D tentatively TRBD1 or TRBD2 (5 bases each). This CDR3 has 15 amino acids. CDR1 and CDR2 (germline): MGHRA, YSYEKL. V was shortened by 6 bases and J by 0 bases, with 14 bases between the two germline ends. The CDR3 here is CASSSPGTNQETQYF. The CDR3 bases are TGCGCCAGCAGTTCCCCCGGGACCAACCAAGAGACCCAGTACTTC.

This clonotype has only a few counts. This rearrangement joins TRBV6-5 to TRBJ1-5, with D tentatively TRBD1 (6 bases). The CDR3 has 16 residues. Trimming pared 5 bases from V and 5 bases from J, leaving 19 bases between. Per germline, CDR1 MNHEY and CDR2 SVGAGI. This chain's CDR3 is CASSSRQAGGYQPQHF. Written as DNA, the CDR3 is TGTGCCAGCAGTAGCCGACAGGCTGGGGGTTATCAGCCCCAGCATTTT.

To note about this clonotype: No conserved phenylalanine or tryptophan ends this CDR3, so it is likely a read error. The chain carries TRBV4-3 and TRBJ2-1, with TRBD2 matching over 9 bases. The length of the CDR3 is 18 residues. Germline V gives CDR1 LGHNA, CDR2 YSLEER. The V and J ends lost 3 bases and 0 bases, in that order; junction bases with no gene match: 9. This CDR3 reads CASSHDTSGRRSYNEQFL. The CDR3 coding sequence is TGCGCCAGCAGCCACGACACTAGCGGGCGACGCTCCTACAATGAGCAGTTCTTA.

This clonotype was counted at least ten times. This sequence joins TRBV5-1 and TRBJ2-5; 9 nucleotides match TRBD2. V shed 4 bases and J 0 bases; nucleotides not matched to a gene: 4. Per germline, CDR1 SGHRS and CDR2 YFSETQ. This CDR3 contains 15 residues. The DNA for the CDR3 is TGCGCCAGCAGCCCAGCGGGGGGTTACCAAGAGACCCAGTACTTC. This sequence encodes CASSPAGGYQETQYF.

This clonotype was observed a few times. This chain connects TRBV5-5 to TRBJ1-1; perhaps TRBD1 as D (6 bases). This CDR3 has 14 amino acids. Germline V lookup: CDR1 SGHKS, CDR2 YYEKEE (reference sequence). Trimming took off 6 bases at V and 2 bases at J, with 14 bases between the two ends. This chain's CDR3 is CASTDWTENTEAFF. The DNA for the CDR3 is TGTGCCAGCACCGACTGGACAGAAAACACTGAAGCTTTCTTT.

The table lists this clonotype with a few counts. This sequence joins TRBV5-1 and TRBJ1-1, with D unresolved. The CDR3 is 17 residues long. Germline loops: CDR1 SGHRS, CDR2 YFSETQ. V was trimmed by 0 bases and J by 1 base, leaving 16 bases between them. This CDR3 is CASSLGTLNRQNTEAFF. In DNA, the CDR3 is TGCGCCAGCAGCTTGGGAACTTTGAACCGACAGAACACTGAAGCTTTCTTT.

The V and J genes are TRBV24-1 and TRBJ1-5, with unresolved D. Germline-derived CDR1 and CDR2 are KGHDR and SFDVKD. This CDR3 spans 14 amino acids. V was trimmed by 3 bases and J by 3 bases, leaving 8 bases between them. CDR3 sequence: CATSDAGLNQPQHF. The CDR3 DNA is TGTGCCACCAGTGATGCCGGGCTCAATCAGCCCCAGCATTTT.

This sequence joins TRBV6-2 or TRBV6-3 and TRBJ2-7; D possibly corresponds to TRBD1 (5 bases). The germline V gene encodes CDR1 MNHEY and CDR2 SVGEGT. This CDR3 is 14 amino acids long. The V and J ends lost 5 bases and 0 bases respectively, with 11 bases between them. The CDR3 nucleotides read TGTGCCAGCAGTCAGCTTGGGGCCTCCTACGAGCAGTACTTC. This encodes CASSQLGASYEQYF.

Ten or more counts support this clonotype. The chain employs TRBV5-1 and TRBJ2-1; tentatively, D is TRBD1 (6 bases). From germline, CDR1 is SGHRS and CDR2 YFSETQ. This CDR3 is 12 amino acids long. V was trimmed by 4 bases and J by 8 bases, leaving 10 bases between them. CDR3 in amino acids: CASSPQGYEQFF. CDR3 DNA: TGCGCCAGCAGCCCACAGGGTTATGAGCAGTTCTTC.

This clonotype was counted many times. DNA of the CDR3: TGTGCCAGCAGCTTGTCGGGTACGCAGTATTTT. Translation: CASSLSGTQYF. The gene calls are TRBV7-8 and TRBJ2-3; D not resolved. V was shortened by 3 bases and J by 8 bases, with 6 bases between the two germline ends. Germline CDR1 reads SGHVS; CDR2 reads FQNEAQ. The CDR3 loop spans 11 amino acids.

This clonotype was found a few times. The chain is built from TRBV2 and TRBJ1-5, with TRBD1 matching 7 bases. Trimming at V came to 7 bases and at J to 4 bases, leaving 7 bases not matched to a gene. This CDR3 has 14 amino acids. From germline, CDR1 is SNHLY and CDR2 FYNNEI. In nucleotides, the CDR3 is TGTGCCAGCACTCAGGACAGGATAAATCAGCCCCAGCATTTT. Encoded protein: CASTQDRINQPQHF.

In its sample, this clonotype was seen a few times. This chain connects TRBV7-9 to TRBJ2-2, with a possible D match to TRBD2 (6 bases). Trimming cost V 2 bases and J 4 bases, with 14 bases left between them. The CDR3 is 16 amino acids. In germline, CDR1 is SEHNR, CDR2 FQNEAQ (reference sequence). The CDR3 DNA reads TGTGCCAGCAGCTTATTGGGACTGGCGAGCACCGGGGAGCTGTTTTTT. As protein: CASSLLGLASTGELFF.

This clonotype has a count of ten or more. The chain uses TRBV12-3 or TRBV12-4 and TRBJ1-2; TRBD1 might be the D (5 bases). CDR3 length: 12 residues. Trimming pared 5 bases from V and 6 bases from J, leaving 10 bases between. DNA of the CDR3: TGTGCCAGCAGTCCCCAGGGCAATGGCTACACCTTC. Translated: CASSPQGNGYTF.

This clonotype has more than one count but fewer than ten. The chain joins TRBV3-1 to TRBJ2-7; possibly TRBD1 for D (5 bases). V was pared by 0 bases and J by 2 bases, with 11 bases between. The CDR3 sequence is 15 residues long. Germline CDR1 is LGHDT and CDR2 is YNNKEL (reference sequence). The CDR3 loop is CASSQDSGLAYEQYF. The CDR3 DNA is TGTGCCAGCAGCCAAGATTCAGGGTTAGCCTACGAGCAGTACTTC.

This clonotype was recorded many times. Its ends do not fully match the called genes, so a read error is possible. The chain has TRBV5-1 and TRBJ2-7, with 7 bases lining up with TRBD1. CDR1 and CDR2 (germline): SGHRS, YFSETQ. The CDR3 loop spans 13 amino acids. CDR3 DNA: TGTGCCAGCAGTTCGGGACAGACCTACGAGCAGTACTTC. Amino acid sequence: CASSSGQTYEQYF.

This clonotype was recorded a few times. CDR3: CASSSPGQPEAFF. The CDR3 DNA reads as TGTGCCAGCAGCTCGCCGGGACAGCCTGAAGCTTTCTTT. This chain joins TRBV7-9 and TRBJ1-1, with 7 bases aligning to TRBD1. Germline CDR1 and CDR2: SEHNR and FQNEAQ (reference sequence). The CDR3 extends over 13 amino acids. Germline trimming cut 4 bases from V and 6 bases from J; bases unmatched to any gene: 5.

This clonotype appeared many times. V is TRBV7-2 and J is TRBJ2-5; 9 bases are shared with TRBD2. Trimming at V came to 5 bases and at J to 5 bases, leaving 12 bases not matched to a gene. The CDR3 length is 16 residues. The germline V gene encodes CDR1 SGHTA and CDR2 FQGNSA. The CDR3 DNA reads as TGTGCCAGCAGCCCGTCGCGGGCGGGGGGGCGTGAGACCCAGTACTTC. This gives the protein CASSPSRAGGRETQYF.

Concerning this clonotype: A much larger clone differs from this one at a single base, so this may be a read error. The chain combines TRBV6-5 with TRBJ2-1, with D perhaps TRBD2 (5 bases). There are 13 residues in the CDR3. In germline, CDR1 is MNHEY, CDR2 SVGAGI. In DNA, the CDR3 is TGTGCCAGCAGATATGTTGGAGGCAATGAGAAGTTCTTC. It codes for CASRYVGGNEKFF.

The chain joins TRBV6-5 to TRBJ2-2, with TRBD2 identical over 14 bases. The germline V gene encodes CDR1 MNHEY and CDR2 SVGAGI. This CDR3 is built from 17 residues. With 6 bases clipped from V and 5 bases from J, the junction kept 8 bases outside the gene matches. The CDR3 reads CASRAGLAGARTGELFF. The DNA for the CDR3 is TGTGCCAGCAGGGCGGGACTAGCGGGGGCTCGGACCGGGGAGCTGTTTTTT.

This sequence joins TRBV20-1 and TRBJ2-7, with 11 bases that match TRBD1. The CDR3 covers 12 residues. CDR1 is DFQATT, CDR2 SNEGSKA, per germline (reference sequence). J lost 4 bases, V lost 6 bases, and 2 bases had no gene match. DNA of the CDR3: TGCAGTGCGCGGGACAGGGGGTACGAGCAGTACTTC. Residues: CSARDRGYEQYF.